Below, one T cell receptor (beta chain) is given with its context. This record comes from a study of blood T cell repertoires in COVID-19. Study as a whole: The United States, Italy and Spain provided the acute and convalescent COVID-19 samples. T cells, B-cell-depleted T cells, or PBMCs provided the cDNA or gDNA that served as material.

As handled by the study authors: Estimation of nucleated cell counts relied on the amplification of reference gene primers. The data were produced by immunoSEQ multiplex PCR, yet TCRdb's version contains in-frame clones alone and is incomplete. V, J and clone size reflect that table, while D and trimming were determined from the DNA. Of about 81,000 clones listed, approximately 82% are singletons. The CDR3 has 15 amino acids. The J segment lost 0 bases and the V segment lost 3 bases, leaving 4 bases of the junction unmatched. CDR1 is SGHRS, CDR2 YFSETQ, per germline. The clonotype was recovered from a human donor in a cohort sampled during active COVID-19. This chain links TRBV5-1 with TRBJ1-1; 8 bases are a match to TRBD1. Sequenced material: peripheral blood. The CDR3 sequence is CASSWGTGLNTEAFF. CDR3 nucleotides: TGCGCCAGCAGCTGGGGGACAGGACTGAACACTGAAGCTTTCTTT.